A selection of T cell receptor beta chains follows, all from one sample in a study of blood T cell repertoires in COVID-19. Profiling relied on immunoSEQ multiplex PCR, and the TCRdb table lists in-frame clones only, not all of them. This table has 200,000 to 250,000 clones, 80% to 90% appearing once. Sequencing was carried out using peripheral blood. These receptors all come from a woman aged 45-65 years with active or convalescent COVID-19. The CDR3 runs from the conserved cysteine through the conserved F or W. The order of the fields is CDR3 protein, V gene.

CDR3aa: CASSQDTGLALRYF
v_gene: TRBV3-1/TRBV3-2

CDR3aa: CATSRGQGATNEKLFF
v_gene: TRBV15

CDR3aa: CASRGTGVSTEAFF
v_gene: TRBV19

CDR3aa: CAISADSSGYTF
v_gene: TRBV10-3

CDR3aa: CASSLGSGTGVGETQYF
v_gene: TRBV7-9

CDR3aa: CASRELGQGIPSEQFF
v_gene: TRBV10-2

CDR3aa: CASKTGGGDEKLFF
v_gene: TRBV5-1

CDR3aa: CASSLDRGASGYTF
v_gene: TRBV7-9

CDR3aa: CAISESAGQAEDTQYF
v_gene: TRBV10-3

CDR3aa: CASRSGGQTGELFF
v_gene: TRBV6-5

CDR3aa: CASSRTSGRPNEQYF
v_gene: TRBV18

CDR3aa: CASSSFDSSLMNTEAFF
v_gene: TRBV5-1

CDR3aa: CASSYSTREGNQPQHF
v_gene: TRBV6-6

CDR3aa: CASSLQGSGQPQHF
v_gene: TRBV6-5

CDR3aa: CASTLEAGYTEAFF
v_gene: TRBV7-2

CDR3aa: CASSALGLASGGAWDVGQFF
v_gene: TRBV19

CDR3aa: CASSLRLGGSGELFF
v_gene: TRBV9

CDR3aa: CASSSHRGYQNTEAFF
v_gene: TRBV6-6

CDR3aa: CASSQGDYGYTF
v_gene: TRBV19

CDR3aa: CASSRTGYTLHF
v_gene: TRBV3-1/TRBV3-2

CDR3aa: CASSLRTTQGADTQYF
v_gene: TRBV3-1/TRBV3-2

CDR3aa: CASSPGQGKPYNEQFF
v_gene: TRBV27